This T cell receptor (beta chain) is from a study of cytomegalovirus exposure and HLA in healthy donors. For the study at large: There were 350 to 400 genotyped donors. Of these, roughly 80% fell in the genetic ancestry cluster associated with self-reported Caucasian donors.

60 Vbeta and 13 Jbeta primers were used in PCR. Assay used: immunoSEQ multiplex PCR; TCRdb lists only in-frame clones, some missing. The sample includes under 250,000 clones, roughly 78% of them seen just once. A few counts support this clone. The CDR3 length is 15 residues. V was trimmed by 1 base and J by 3 bases, leaving 12 bases between them. Germline V lookup: CDR1 MGHRA, CDR2 YSYEKL. The chain combines TRBV4-1 with TRBJ1-1; a weak D match, TRBD1 (5 bases). The sequence was obtained from a boy between 10 and 17 years old in good health and CMV-seronegative. The sequenced sample consisted of PBMCs. The DNA for the CDR3 is TGCGCCAGCAGCCAAGCCCTCGGAGGGGACACTGAAGCTTTCTTT. As protein: CASSQALGGDTEAFF.